Shown below are 28 T cell receptor beta chains from a single sample sequenced in a study of cytomegalovirus exposure and HLA in healthy donors. With 60 Vbeta and 13 Jbeta primers, the PCR was carried out. Assay used: immunoSEQ multiplex PCR; TCRdb lists only in-frame clones, some missing. The sample lists approximately 260,000 clones, approximately 91% occurring once. What was sequenced was PBMCs. The origin of the receptors is a girl aged 2 to 10 in good health and CMV-seronegative.

The chain recombines TRBV23-1 with TRBJ1-5; TRBD1 is a possible D gene (5 bases). TRBV23-1 belongs to the ORF category, with a function that is uncertain. The CDR3 is 16 amino acids. V was trimmed by 8 bases and J by 5 bases, leaving 22 bases between them. The CDR3, as DNA: TGCGCCAGCCGAAGGGTAGGCAGGGAGGAATATCAGCCCCAGCATTTT. It encodes CASRRVGREEYQPQHF.

V gene TRBV6-1 combines with J gene TRBJ1-5, with D unclear. The CDR3 length is 12 residues. The germline V and J ends were trimmed by 11 bases and 4 bases, with 12 bases remaining between them. Germline CDR1 and CDR2: MNHNS and SASEGT. This CDR3 is CAGAVGNQPQHF. The CDR3 region has the DNA TGTGCCGGAGCAGTTGGGAATCAGCCCCAGCATTTT.

The rearrangement joins TRBV5-4 to TRBJ2-3; unclear D gene. CDR3 length: 13 residues. V was clipped by 0 bases and J by 4 bases, with 6 bases between them. The germline CDR1 and CDR2 sequences are SGHNT and YYREEE (reference sequence). CDR3 sequence (DNA): TGTGCCAGCAGCTTGGGAGGAGCAGATACGCAGTATTTT. Translating it yields CASSLGGADTQYF.

The J gene is TRBJ2-7, the V gene TRBV5-1; 8 bases map to TRBD2. This CDR3 has 18 amino acids. Germline-derived CDR1 and CDR2 are SGHRS and YFSETQ. Trimming removed 1 base from V and 0 bases from J; junction bases left unmatched: 12. The CDR3 DNA is TGCGCCAGCAGCTTGCGTAGCGGGGACTCCTCTAGCTCCTACGAGCAGTACTTC. Translating gives CASSLRSGDSSSSYEQYF.

The rearrangement joins TRBV11-2 to TRBJ2-1; D is undetermined. V was clipped by 7 bases and J by 12 bases, with 22 bases between them. Germline assignment: CDR1 SGHAT and CDR2 FQNNGV. The CDR3 sequence is 14 residues long. The chain's CDR3 is CASTPNRHVDGQFF. The CDR3 DNA reads as TGTGCCAGCACCCCAAATCGACATGTCGATGGGCAGTTCTTC.

V is TRBV2 and J is TRBJ2-3; 7 bases agree with TRBD2. This CDR3 is 15 amino acids long. Germline V gene data show CDR1 as SNHLY and CDR2 as FYNNEI. The J segment lost 3 bases and the V segment lost 3 bases, leaving 6 bases of the junction unmatched. This CDR3 reads CASSDSSGGTDTQYF. In DNA form, the CDR3 reads TGTGCCAGCAGTGATTCTAGCGGAGGGACAGATACGCAGTATTTT.

The chain recombines TRBV7-2 with TRBJ2-5; 11 bases map to TRBD2. CDR1 is SGHTA, CDR2 FQGNSA, per germline. V lost 6 bases, J lost 3 bases, and 6 bases stayed unmatched. The CDR3 spans 15 residues. CDR3 in DNA: TGTGCCAGCAGTAATAGCGGGGGGGTCGAAGAGACCCAGTACTTC. It codes for CASSNSGGVEETQYF. Using reference TRBV7-2 and TRBJ2-5 for the parts outside the CDR3, the full variable domain is GAGVSQSPSNKVTEKGKDVELRCDPISGHTALYWYRQSLGQGLEFLIYFQGNSAPDKSGLPSDRFSAERTGGSVSTLTIQRTQQEDSAVYLCASSNSGGVEETQYFGPGTRLLVL.

The chain has TRBV30 and TRBJ1-3; D may be TRBD1 (5 bases). Germline assignment: CDR1 GTSNPN and CDR2 SVGIG (reference sequence). V was shortened by 0 bases and J by 3 bases, with 6 bases between the two germline ends. The CDR3 spans 13 residues. The CDR3 here is CAWSVQDGNTIYF. CDR3 nucleotides: TGTGCCTGGAGTGTACAGGATGGAAACACCATATATTTT.

This chain uses TRBV11-2 with TRBJ2-7; 7 nucleotides line up with TRBD2. Trimming cost V 0 bases and J 3 bases; bases outside gene matches: 2. Germline CDR1 SGHAT, CDR2 FQNNGV. The CDR3 extends over 14 amino acids. The chain's CDR3 is CASSLEGGFYEQYF. CDR3 in DNA: TGTGCCAGCAGCTTAGAGGGGGGGTTCTACGAGCAGTACTTC.

The chain employs TRBV30 and TRBJ1-6; D is possibly TRBD1 (6 bases). The germline V gene encodes CDR1 GTSNPN and CDR2 SVGIG (reference sequence). The CDR3 consists of 19 residues. V lost 2 bases and J 8 bases, leaving 28 bases between the germline ends. This CDR3 is CAWSRLWQGMGIRDSPLHF. The DNA of the CDR3 is TGTGCCTGGAGTAGATTGTGGCAGGGGATGGGGATTCGGGATTCACCCCTCCACTTT.

J is TRBJ1-2 and V is TRBV9; 8 nucleotides align to TRBD1. Germline values: CDR1 SGDLS, CDR2 YYNGEE. Trimming removed 4 bases from V and 5 bases from J; junction bases left unmatched: 19. The CDR3 extends over 18 amino acids. This chain's CDR3 is CASSSRPTGGPNPYGYTF. CDR3 nucleotide sequence: TGTGCCAGCAGCTCAAGACCTACAGGGGGTCCTAACCCTTATGGCTACACCTTC.

The V gene is TRBV12-2, the J gene TRBJ1-5; the table gives TRBD1 as D, unverified against the DNA. TRBV12-2 is a pseudogene. The CDR3 length is 16 residues. Written as DNA, the CDR3 is TGTGCAAGTCGCTTAGGTTACCAGGCTGAAGATCAGCCCCAGCATTTT. Translating gives CASRLGYQAEDQPQHF.

V gene TRBV5-1 combines with J gene TRBJ2-2; 8 bases map to TRBD1. Trimming cost V 4 bases and J 4 bases; bases outside gene matches: 0. The CDR3 has 13 residues. The germline V gene has CDR1 SGHRS and CDR2 YFSETQ. CDR3 amino acids: CASSTGGTGELFF. The CDR3 DNA reads as TGCGCCAGCAGCACAGGGGGCACCGGGGAGCTGTTTTTT.

The chain links TRBV28 to TRBJ2-5; D gene uncertain. Germline CDR1 MDHEN, CDR2 SYDVKM. Trimming removed 1 base from V and 3 bases from J, with 6 bases in between. This CDR3 region has 13 residues. CDR3 in amino acids: CASSLFSEETQYF. DNA for the CDR3: TGTGCCAGCAGTTTATTCTCCGAAGAGACCCAGTACTTC.

The chain couples TRBV4-1 to TRBJ2-1; D gene unclear. Germline loops: CDR1 MGHRA, CDR2 YSYEKL. The CDR3 spans 16 residues. Trimming pared 0 bases from V and 2 bases from J, leaving 11 bases between. The CDR3 sequence is CASSQERTGTYNEQFF. In nucleotides, the CDR3 is TGCGCCAGCAGCCAAGAAAGAACGGGTACCTACAATGAGCAGTTCTTC.

This chain connects TRBV27 to TRBJ2-2, with 7 bases matching TRBD1. V was clipped by 6 bases and J by 0 bases; unmatched bases: 10. CDR1 MNHEY and CDR2 SMNVEV come from the germline V gene (reference sequence). CDR3 length equals 17 residues. The CDR3 DNA follows: TGTGCCAGCAGATCGACCCGGACAGGCTCGAACACCGGGGAGCTGTTTTTT. Amino acids: CASRSTRTGSNTGELFF.

J is TRBJ2-4 and V is TRBV5-5; D call uncertain. The CDR3 contains 19 residues. Germline CDR1 SGHKS, CDR2 YYEKEE (reference sequence). Trimming took 0 bases from V and 0 from J, leaving 19 bases between them. DNA of the CDR3: TGTGCCAGCAGCTTGGTTCCCACTCCGTCCCAATCAGCCAAAAACATTCAGTACTTC. It is translated as CASSLVPTPSQSAKNIQYF.

The V gene is TRBV6-1, the J gene TRBJ1-1; D call uncertain. This CDR3 is built from 11 residues. The germline V gene has CDR1 MNHNS and CDR2 SASEGT. V lost 8 bases, J lost 7 bases, and 11 bases lay in between. Here the CDR3 reads CASFAGIEAFF. The CDR3 region has the DNA TGTGCCAGCTTTGCAGGCATTGAAGCTTTCTTT.

Concerning this clone: The junction departs from the called germline gene at one end, perhaps through a read error. V is TRBV7-9 and J is TRBJ1-2; 9 bases line up with TRBD1. CDR1 is SEHNR and CDR2 is FQNEAQ in the germline V gene (reference sequence). This CDR3 region has 13 residues. The DNA for the CDR3 is TGTTCCAGCAGCTTTGGGGACAGGGTTGGCTACACCTTC. Amino acid sequence: CSSSFGDRVGYTF.

V gene TRBV19 combines with J gene TRBJ1-1; 8 bases fit TRBD1. The CDR3 loop spans 14 amino acids. With V trimmed by 5 bases and J by 1 base, 3 bases remained unmatched. The germline gives CDR1 LNHDA, CDR2 SQIVND (reference sequence). Here the CDR3 DNA reads TGTGCCAGTAGTGCGGGACAGGAGAACACTGAAGCTTTCTTT. Protein: CASSAGQENTEAFF.

The chain combines TRBV27 with TRBJ1-4, with TRBD1 identical over 7 bases. The CDR3 length is 13 residues. V shed 3 bases and J 8 bases; nucleotides not matched to a gene: 3. CDR1 and CDR2 from the germline V gene are MNHEY and SMNVEV (reference sequence). This CDR3 is CASSLRGGEKLFF. CDR3 sequence (DNA): TGTGCCAGCAGTTTGAGAGGGGGCGAAAAACTGTTTTTT.

The gene calls are TRBV5-4 and TRBJ2-2; the D gene is possibly TRBD2 (5 bases). The V end was cut by 0 bases, the J end by 5 bases, with 11 bases between. The germline gives CDR1 SGHNT, CDR2 YYREEE (reference sequence). The CDR3 is 15 residues long. DNA of the CDR3: TGTGCCAGCAGCTTGGGGGCAGGAGGTACCGGGGAGCTGTTTTTT. This codes for CASSLGAGGTGELFF. Full variable domain (outside the CDR3, taken from reference TRBV5-4 and TRBJ2-2): ETGVTQSPTHLIKTRGQQVTLRCSSQSGHNTVSWYQQALGQGPQFIFQYYREEENGRGNFPPRFSGLQFPNYSSELNVNALELDDSALYLCASSLGAGGTGELFFGEGSRLTVL.

The rearrangement links TRBV19 to TRBJ2-1; 9 bases line up with TRBD2. CDR3 size: 13 residues. With V trimmed by 7 bases and J by 10 bases, 8 bases remained unmatched. The V gene's germline CDR1 is LNHDA and CDR2 SQIVND (reference sequence). This CDR3 is CASTFGAGGEQFF. The CDR3 DNA reads as TGTGCCAGTACTTTCGGAGCGGGAGGAGAGCAGTTCTTC.

This clone was seen once. This chain joins TRBV18 and TRBJ1-2; D is possibly TRBD1 (5 bases). Germline V gene data show CDR1 as KGHSH and CDR2 as LQKENI. V was clipped by 2 bases and J by 1 base, with 11 bases between them. The length of the CDR3 is 15 residues. The CDR3 loop reads CASSPGTGVNYGYTF. As DNA, the CDR3 is TGTGCCAGCTCACCAGGGACTGGGGTTAACTATGGCTACACCTTC.

This chain connects TRBV6-1 to TRBJ2-5; D is uncertain. The end of the DNA aligns better with TRBJ2-7, so the J call may be wrong. Germline lookup yields CDR1 MNHNS and CDR2 SASEGT. The CDR3 is 12 amino acids. CDR3 sequence: CASIPSNYEQYF. The DNA of the CDR3 is TGTGCCAGCATCCCGTCTAACTACGAGCAGTACTTC.

J is TRBJ2-1 and V is TRBV29-1, with D possibly being TRBD1 (6 bases). CDR3 size: 11 residues. Germline V lookup: CDR1 SQVTM, CDR2 ANQGSEA. V lost 4 bases and J 7 bases, leaving 8 bases between the germline ends. CDR3 coding DNA: TGCAGCGTTGCACAGGGTAATGAGCAGTTCTTC. Its translation: CSVAQGNEQFF.

This sequence joins TRBV15 and TRBJ2-5; a weak D match, TRBD1 (5 bases). Germline V CDR1 and CDR2: LNHNV, YYDKDF (reference sequence). The V and J ends lost 3 bases and 0 bases respectively, with 17 bases between them. The CDR3 contains 17 residues. The CDR3 here is CATSRHGARPNQETQYF. CDR3 DNA sequence: TGTGCCACCAGCAGGCATGGGGCTCGACCGAACCAAGAGACCCAGTACTTC.

The rearrangement links TRBV27 to TRBJ2-3; TRBD2 agrees at 7 bases. After removal of 5 bases from V and 0 bases from J, the junction contained 20 bases not matched to a gene. This CDR3 comprises 20 residues. The germline V gene has CDR1 MNHEY and CDR2 SMNVEV (reference sequence). CDR3 coding DNA: TGTGCCAGCAGTCTAACCCTGCCCACTTCTAGCGGAACTAGCACAGATACGCAGTATTTT. Its protein product is CASSLTLPTSSGTSTDTQYF.